These T cell receptor beta chains were read from a single sample in a study of blood T cell repertoires in COVID-19. Clones were sequenced by immunoSEQ multiplex PCR, and TCRdb holds only the in-frame ones, with some missing. This table has around 100,000 clones, less than 95% appearing once. Sequencing was performed on peripheral blood. Source of these receptors: a man in his fifties or sixties with acute or convalescent COVID-19. Each CDR3 is given with its conserved first and last residue. The D gene is left open where the match is weak. Clone size is given for some rows only: seen once, a few or many times, or a class if the clone is expanded.

D gene: .; J gene: TRBJ1-2; V gene: TRBV2; clone size: .; CDR3 length: 15; CDR3 protein: CASSGRSTGLGGYTF; CDR3 DNA: TGTGCCAGCAGTGGGAGATCAACAGGGTTGGGTGGCTACACCTTC
D gene: .; J gene: TRBJ2-1; V gene: TRBV5-1; clone size: once; CDR3 length: 15; CDR3 protein: CASSLVQGNYNEQFF; CDR3 DNA: TGCGCCAGCAGCTTGGTACAGGGAAACTACAATGAGCAGTTCTTC
D gene: TRBD1; J gene: TRBJ1-5; V gene: TRBV24-1; clone size: .; CDR3 length: 16; CDR3 protein: CATSDPGQSDDQPQHF; CDR3 DNA: TGTGCCACCAGTGATCCGGGACAGTCCGATGATCAGCCCCAGCATTTT
D gene: TRBD1; J gene: TRBJ2-1; V gene: TRBV24-1; clone size: .; CDR3 length: 16; CDR3 protein: CATSDSGQGAENEQFF; CDR3 DNA: TGTGCCACCAGTGATTCGGGACAGGGGGCGGAGAATGAGCAGTTCTTC
D gene: TRBD1; J gene: TRBJ2-7; V gene: TRBV6-5; clone size: .; CDR3 length: 15; CDR3 protein: CASQKVRQGAYEQYF; CDR3 DNA: TGTGCCAGCCAAAAAGTCAGGCAGGGGGCGTACGAGCAGTACTTC
D gene: .; J gene: TRBJ2-3; V gene: TRBV5-1; clone size: .; CDR3 length: 16; CDR3 protein: CASSHSRTDPTDTQYF; CDR3 DNA: TGCGCCAGCAGCCACTCGAGGACAGACCCCACAGATACGCAGTATTTT
D gene: .; J gene: TRBJ1-5; V gene: TRBV11-2; clone size: .; CDR3 length: 13; CDR3 protein: CASSHGGNQPQHF; CDR3 DNA: TGTGCCAGCAGCCATGGGGGGAATCAGCCCCAGCATTTT
D gene: TRBD1; J gene: TRBJ2-7; V gene: TRBV5-1; clone size: .; CDR3 length: 14; CDR3 protein: CASSPGTATYEQYF; CDR3 DNA: TGCGCCAGCAGCCCCGGGACAGCTACCTACGAGCAGTACTTC
D gene: TRBD2; J gene: TRBJ2-1; V gene: TRBV19; clone size: .; CDR3 length: 15; CDR3 protein: CASRTSGRAVDEQFF; CDR3 DNA: TGTGCCAGTCGGACTAGCGGGAGGGCCGTGGATGAGCAGTTCTTC
D gene: .; J gene: TRBJ1-1; V gene: TRBV6-5; clone size: .; CDR3 length: 13; CDR3 protein: CASSYSANTEAFF; CDR3 DNA: TGTGCCAGCAGTTACTCGGCGAACACTGAAGCTTTCTTT
D gene: TRBD1; J gene: TRBJ2-7; V gene: TRBV6-5; clone size: .; CDR3 length: 14; CDR3 protein: CASTRQGGSYEQYF; CDR3 DNA: TGTGCCAGCACCAGACAGGGTGGCTCCTACGAGCAGTACTTC
D gene: TRBD1; J gene: TRBJ2-5; V gene: TRBV10-3; clone size: once; CDR3 length: 14; CDR3 protein: CAISSGQGSGTQYF; CDR3 DNA: TGTGCCATCAGTTCGGGACAGGGGAGTGGGACCCAGTACTTC
D gene: .; J gene: TRBJ1-5; V gene: TRBV4-2; clone size: once; CDR3 length: 14; CDR3 protein: CASSQDGGSGPQHF; CDR3 DNA: TGTGCCAGCAGCCAAGATGGCGGGTCGGGGCCCCAGCATTTT
D gene: .; J gene: TRBJ1-2; V gene: TRBV2; clone size: .; CDR3 length: 14; CDR3 protein: CASSEYGANYGYTF; CDR3 DNA: TGTGCCAGCAGTGAATACGGAGCTAACTATGGCTACACCTTC
D gene: TRBD2; J gene: TRBJ2-3; V gene: TRBV6-1; clone size: once; CDR3 length: 17; CDR3 protein: CASSEGLAREGTDTQYF; CDR3 DNA: TGTGCCAGCAGTGAAGGACTAGCTAGGGAGGGCACAGATACGCAGTATTTT
D gene: TRBD2; J gene: TRBJ2-7; V gene: TRBV4-1; clone size: .; CDR3 length: 16; CDR3 protein: CASSPLGAGGPLEQYF; CDR3 DNA: TGCGCCAGCAGCCCCTTGGGAGCGGGAGGGCCTCTTGAGCAGTACTTC
D gene: TRBD2; J gene: TRBJ2-7; V gene: TRBV9; clone size: .; CDR3 length: 14; CDR3 protein: CASNPGLAAYEQYF; CDR3 DNA: TGTGCCAGCAACCCGGGACTAGCAGCCTACGAGCAGTACTTC
D gene: TRBD1; J gene: TRBJ2-7; V gene: TRBV5-1; clone size: .; CDR3 length: 16; CDR3 protein: CASSSRDSSGSYEQYF; CDR3 DNA: TGCGCCAGCAGCTCCCGGGACAGCTCCGGGTCCTACGAGCAGTACTTC
D gene: TRBD1; J gene: TRBJ1-2; V gene: TRBV7-6; clone size: .; CDR3 length: 14; CDR3 protein: CASSLTGDSSVYTF; CDR3 DNA: TGTGCCAGCAGCTTAACAGGGGACAGCAGTGTCTACACCTTC
D gene: .; J gene: TRBJ2-3; V gene: TRBV9; clone size: .; CDR3 length: 15; CDR3 protein: CASSVEDSRTDTQYF; CDR3 DNA: TGTGCCAGCAGCGTAGAAGACAGTAGAACAGATACGCAGTATTTT
D gene: TRBD1; J gene: TRBJ2-1; V gene: TRBV18; clone size: .; CDR3 length: 15; CDR3 protein: CASSRGTGPYNEQFF; CDR3 DNA: TGTGCCAGCTCCCGCGGGACAGGGCCTTACAATGAGCAGTTCTTC
D gene: TRBD1; J gene: TRBJ1-2; V gene: TRBV6-5; clone size: few; CDR3 length: 15; CDR3 protein: CASSYRGTKGADNTF; CDR3 DNA: TGTGCCAGCAGTTACCGGGGGACAAAGGGGGCTGATAACACCTTC
D gene: .; J gene: TRBJ1-4; V gene: TRBV27; clone size: .; CDR3 length: 12; CDR3 protein: CASSLGGGKLFF; CDR3 DNA: TGTGCCAGCAGTTTAGGTGGCGGGAAACTGTTTTTT
D gene: .; J gene: TRBJ1-2; V gene: TRBV5-1; clone size: .; CDR3 length: 14; CDR3 protein: CASSQPGTSFGYTF; CDR3 DNA: TGCGCCAGCAGCCAGCCCGGGACATCGTTCGGCTACACCTTC
D gene: TRBD1; J gene: TRBJ2-7; V gene: TRBV5-1; clone size: .; CDR3 length: 15; CDR3 protein: CASSLVGTGTYEQYF; CDR3 DNA: TGCGCCAGCAGCTTGGTTGGGACAGGGACCTACGAGCAGTACTTC
D gene: .; J gene: TRBJ2-1; V gene: TRBV29-1; clone size: .; CDR3 length: 13; CDR3 protein: CSVEAGSYNEQFF; CDR3 DNA: TGCAGCGTTGAAGCGGGCTCCTACAATGAGCAGTTCTTC
D gene: TRBD1; J gene: TRBJ2-7; V gene: TRBV19; clone size: once; CDR3 length: 17; CDR3 protein: CASSKMGKRQGTDEQYF; CDR3 DNA: TGTGCCAGTAGTAAGATGGGGAAGCGACAGGGAACCGACGAGCAGTACTTC
D gene: TRBD1; J gene: TRBJ1-1; V gene: TRBV29-1; clone size: .; CDR3 length: 14; CDR3 protein: CSVRWTGGNTEAFF; CDR3 DNA: TGCAGCGTGCGTTGGACAGGGGGGAACACTGAAGCTTTCTTT
D gene: .; J gene: TRBJ1-3; V gene: TRBV30; clone size: .; CDR3 length: 14; CDR3 protein: CAWAEGYSGNTIYF; CDR3 DNA: TGTGCCTGGGCGGAGGGATACTCTGGAAACACCATATATTTT
D gene: TRBD2; J gene: TRBJ2-7; V gene: TRBV20-1; clone size: .; CDR3 length: 15; CDR3 protein: CSASRTSGRYGEQYF; CDR3 DNA: TGCAGTGCTAGTAGGACTAGCGGGAGGTATGGCGAGCAGTACTTC
D gene: .; J gene: TRBJ1-1; V gene: TRBV9; clone size: .; CDR3 length: 14; CDR3 protein: CASPEESLNTEAFF; CDR3 DNA: TGTGCCAGCCCCGAGGAATCGCTGAACACTGAAGCTTTCTTT
D gene: .; J gene: TRBJ1-2; V gene: TRBV6-5; clone size: few; CDR3 length: 13; CDR3 protein: CASSPDIRNGYTF; CDR3 DNA: TGTGCCAGCAGTCCAGACATACGGAATGGCTACACCTTC
D gene: .; J gene: TRBJ1-6; V gene: TRBV7-8; clone size: .; CDR3 length: 13; CDR3 protein: CASSSQLDSPLHF; CDR3 DNA: TGTGCCAGCAGCTCCCAACTCGATTCACCCCTCCACTTT
D gene: .; J gene: TRBJ1-6; V gene: TRBV20-1; clone size: .; CDR3 length: 16; CDR3 protein: CSASRGGGGRDSPLHF; CDR3 DNA: TGCAGTGCTAGTAGGGGGGGAGGGGGACGGGATTCACCCCTCCACTTT
D gene: .; J gene: TRBJ1-5; V gene: TRBV28; clone size: .; CDR3 length: 19; CDR3 protein: CASSPLNSLMDLSNQPQHF; CDR3 DNA: TGTGCCAGCAGCCCCCTCAACAGCCTGATGGATCTCAGCAATCAGCCCCAGCATTTT
D gene: .; J gene: TRBJ1-2; V gene: TRBV6-4; clone size: .; CDR3 length: 14; CDR3 protein: CASSDGARTYGYTF; CDR3 DNA: TGTGCCAGCAGTGACGGGGCAAGGACCTATGGCTACACCTTC
D gene: TRBD1; J gene: TRBJ1-1; V gene: TRBV7-8; clone size: .; CDR3 length: 13; CDR3 protein: CASSGFTGGEESF; CDR3 DNA: TGTGCCAGCAGCGGCTTTACAGGGGGCGAGGAGTCATTT
D gene: TRBD2; J gene: TRBJ2-3; V gene: TRBV3-1/TRBV3-2; clone size: .; CDR3 length: 16; CDR3 protein: CASSQRTSGNTDTQYF; CDR3 DNA: TGTGCCAGCAGCCAACGGACTAGCGGGAACACAGATACGCAGTATTTT
D gene: .; J gene: TRBJ2-3; V gene: TRBV14; clone size: few; CDR3 length: 16; CDR3 protein: CASSQFGGLYPDTQYF; CDR3 DNA: TGTGCCAGCAGCCAATTCGGCGGACTATACCCAGATACGCAGTATTTT
D gene: TRBD1; J gene: TRBJ1-3; V gene: TRBV7-6; clone size: few; CDR3 length: 19; CDR3 protein: CASSLKPVSWGQGGNTIYF; CDR3 DNA: TGTGCCAGCAGCTTGAAACCGGTATCCTGGGGACAGGGAGGAAACACCATATATTTT
D gene: .; J gene: TRBJ2-1; V gene: TRBV27; clone size: .; CDR3 length: 14; CDR3 protein: CASSLSRTYNEQFF; CDR3 DNA: TGTGCCAGCAGTTTATCCCGCACTTACAATGAGCAGTTCTTC
D gene: .; J gene: TRBJ1-2; V gene: TRBV19; clone size: .; CDR3 length: 14; CDR3 protein: CASTPEGGDYGYTF; CDR3 DNA: TGTGCCAGTACCCCCGAGGGGGGGGACTATGGCTACACCTTC
D gene: .; J gene: TRBJ1-1; V gene: TRBV11-2; clone size: .; CDR3 length: 15; CDR3 protein: CASRRQTVSYTEAFF; CDR3 DNA: TGTGCCAGCAGGCGTCAAACTGTTAGCTACACTGAAGCTTTCTTT
D gene: .; J gene: TRBJ2-1; V gene: TRBV5-1; clone size: .; CDR3 length: 11; CDR3 protein: CASSPGIEQFF; CDR3 DNA: TGCGCCAGCAGCCCAGGAATTGAGCAGTTCTTC
D gene: .; J gene: TRBJ2-7; V gene: TRBV6-2/TRBV6-3; clone size: .; CDR3 length: 13; CDR3 protein: CASSYRGNYEQYF; CDR3 DNA: TGTGCCAGCAGTTATAGGGGGAACTACGAGCAGTACTTC
D gene: TRBD1; J gene: TRBJ2-7; V gene: TRBV2; clone size: .; CDR3 length: 14; CDR3 protein: CASSEQGAFGEQYF; CDR3 DNA: TGTGCCAGCAGTGAACAGGGGGCCTTTGGCGAGCAGTACTTC
D gene: TRBD1; J gene: TRBJ2-3; V gene: TRBV7-9; clone size: .; CDR3 length: 16; CDR3 protein: CASSKYRGRGTDTQYF; CDR3 DNA: TGTGCCAGCAGTAAATACAGGGGGCGCGGCACAGATACGCAGTATTTT
D gene: .; J gene: TRBJ1-2; V gene: TRBV28; clone size: .; CDR3 length: 12; CDR3 protein: CASSPPRYGYTF; CDR3 DNA: TGTGCCAGCAGCCCCCCCCGGTATGGCTACACCTTC
D gene: .; J gene: TRBJ2-7; V gene: TRBV21-1; clone size: .; CDR3 length: 19; CDR3 protein: CASSKRHRIIGLSSYEQYF; CDR3 DNA: TGTGCCAGCAGCAAGAGACATCGGATAATTGGACTGAGCTCCTACGAGCAGTACTTC
D gene: .; J gene: TRBJ1-1; V gene: TRBV6-5; clone size: .; CDR3 length: 15; CDR3 protein: CASGNRRGLSTEAFF; CDR3 DNA: TGTGCCAGCGGCAACCGCCGGGGGTTAAGCACTGAAGCTTTCTTT
D gene: .; J gene: TRBJ2-1; V gene: TRBV7-2; clone size: .; CDR3 length: 14; CDR3 protein: CASRVGGVRNEQFF; CDR3 DNA: TGTGCCAGCCGGGTGGGTGGCGTGCGCAATGAGCAGTTCTTC
D gene: TRBD1; J gene: TRBJ1-3; V gene: TRBV7-9; clone size: once; CDR3 length: 16; CDR3 protein: CASSFGTGGPGNTIYF; CDR3 DNA: TGTGCCAGCAGCTTCGGGACAGGGGGGCCTGGAAACACCATATATTTT
D gene: .; J gene: TRBJ1-2; V gene: TRBV30; clone size: .; CDR3 length: 12; CDR3 protein: CAWDKGLYGYTF; CDR3 DNA: TGTGCCTGGGATAAGGGACTCTATGGCTACACCTTC
D gene: TRBD1; J gene: TRBJ1-4; V gene: TRBV20-1; clone size: .; CDR3 length: 13; CDR3 protein: CSASRDSGAGLFF; CDR3 DNA: TGCAGTGCTAGTCGGGACAGTGGTGCCGGACTGTTTTTT
D gene: .; J gene: TRBJ2-2; V gene: TRBV6-6; clone size: .; CDR3 length: 15; CDR3 protein: CASSLRTANTGELFF; CDR3 DNA: TGTGCCAGCAGCTTAAGGACTGCGAACACCGGGGAGCTGTTTTTT
D gene: TRBD1; J gene: TRBJ1-6; V gene: TRBV4-3; clone size: .; CDR3 length: 19; CDR3 protein: CASSQDGPGTEGFGSPLHF; CDR3 DNA: TGCGCCAGCAGCCAAGATGGGCCCGGGACAGAGGGGTTCGGTTCACCCCTCCACTTT
D gene: TRBD2; J gene: TRBJ2-7; V gene: TRBV11-2; clone size: few; CDR3 length: 15; CDR3 protein: CASSLLAGDTYEQYF; CDR3 DNA: TGTGCCAGCAGCCTCCTAGCGGGAGATACCTACGAGCAGTACTTC